Ten or more counts support the clone carrying this TCR beta chain. The CDR3 is made up of 15 amino acids. In germline, CDR1 is MNHEY, CDR2 SVGEGT. V shed 6 bases, J shed 5 bases, and the junction held 8 bases outside the gene matches. RNA transcripts served as template for amplifying TCR beta CDR3 sequences. Investigators did first-round RT-PCR with HTBI primers, then second-round multiplex PCR. TCRdb ran MiXCR on the multiplex PCR reads and lists one entry per CDR3 protein. The sample holds some 410,000 distinct CDR3 sequences, roughly 20% seen once. This entry belongs to a study of Graves' ophthalmopathy and Graves' hyperthyroidism.

This TCR derives from a woman aged 18 to 35 with stable Graves' hyperthyroidism. What was sequenced was peripheral blood. The rearrangement joins TRBV6-2 or TRBV6-3 to TRBJ2-2; TRBD2 agrees at 8 bases. The DNA of the CDR3 is TGTGCCAGCAGACGGCAGGGACTAGATACCGGGGAGCTGTTTTTT. It encodes CASRRQGLDTGELFF.